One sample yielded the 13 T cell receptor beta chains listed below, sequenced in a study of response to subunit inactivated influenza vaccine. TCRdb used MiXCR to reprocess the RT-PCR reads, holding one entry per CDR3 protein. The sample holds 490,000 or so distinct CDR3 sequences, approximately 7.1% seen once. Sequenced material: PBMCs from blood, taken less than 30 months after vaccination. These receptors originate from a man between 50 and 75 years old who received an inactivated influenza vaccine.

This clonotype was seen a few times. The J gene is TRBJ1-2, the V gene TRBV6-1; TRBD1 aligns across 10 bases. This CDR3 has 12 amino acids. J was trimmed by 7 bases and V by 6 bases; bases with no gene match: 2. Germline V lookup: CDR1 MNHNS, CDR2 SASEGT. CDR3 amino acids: CASRTGGPGYTF. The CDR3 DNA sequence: TGTGCCAGCAGGACAGGGGGCCCTGGCTACACCTTC.

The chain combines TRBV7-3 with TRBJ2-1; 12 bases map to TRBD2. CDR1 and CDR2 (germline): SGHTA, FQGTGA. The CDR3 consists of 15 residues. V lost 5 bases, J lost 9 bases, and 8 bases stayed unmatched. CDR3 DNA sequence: TGTGCCAGCAGCCCACTAGCGGGAGGCTTGAGTGAGCAGTTCTTC. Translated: CASSPLAGGLSEQFF.

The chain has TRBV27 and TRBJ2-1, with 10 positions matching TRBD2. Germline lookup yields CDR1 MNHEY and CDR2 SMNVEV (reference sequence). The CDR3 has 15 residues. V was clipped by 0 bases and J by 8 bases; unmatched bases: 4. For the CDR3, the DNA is TGTGCCAGCAGTTTATCGAGCGGGGGGGCCTATGAGCAGTTCTTC. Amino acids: CASSLSSGGAYEQFF.

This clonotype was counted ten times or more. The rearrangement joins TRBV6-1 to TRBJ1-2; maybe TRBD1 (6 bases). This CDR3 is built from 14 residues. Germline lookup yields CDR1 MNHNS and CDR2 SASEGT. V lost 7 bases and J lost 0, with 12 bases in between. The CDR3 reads CASTEDRPNYGYTF. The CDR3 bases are TGTGCCAGCACAGAGGACAGACCTAACTATGGCTACACCTTC.

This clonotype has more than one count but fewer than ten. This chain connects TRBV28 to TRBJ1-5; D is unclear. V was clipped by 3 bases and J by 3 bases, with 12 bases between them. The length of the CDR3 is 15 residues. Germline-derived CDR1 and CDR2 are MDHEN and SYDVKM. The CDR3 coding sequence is TGTGCCAGCAGTTTCTTCGGAGCTACCAATCAGCCCCAGCATTTT. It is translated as CASSFFGATNQPQHF.

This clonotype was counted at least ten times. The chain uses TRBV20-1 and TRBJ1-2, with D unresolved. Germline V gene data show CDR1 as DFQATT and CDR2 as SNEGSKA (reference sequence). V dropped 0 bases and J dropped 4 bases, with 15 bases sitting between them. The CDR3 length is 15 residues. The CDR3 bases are TGCAGTGCTAGAGACAGCGGCAAGGGCCCCTATGGCTACACCTTC. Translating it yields CSARDSGKGPYGYTF.

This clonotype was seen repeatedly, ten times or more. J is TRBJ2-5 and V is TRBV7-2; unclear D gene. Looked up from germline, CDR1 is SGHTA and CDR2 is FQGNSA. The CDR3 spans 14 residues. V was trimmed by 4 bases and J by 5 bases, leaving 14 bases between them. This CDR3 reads CASSSEPWRETQYF. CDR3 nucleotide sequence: TGTGCCAGCAGCTCAGAACCCTGGCGGGAGACCCAGTACTTC.

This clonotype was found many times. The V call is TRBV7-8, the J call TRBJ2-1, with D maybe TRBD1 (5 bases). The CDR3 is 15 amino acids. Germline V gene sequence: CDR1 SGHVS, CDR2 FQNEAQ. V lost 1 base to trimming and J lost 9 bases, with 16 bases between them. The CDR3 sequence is CASSLDAGQGFEQFF. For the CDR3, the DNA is TGTGCCAGCAGCTTAGATGCAGGTCAGGGCTTTGAGCAGTTCTTC.

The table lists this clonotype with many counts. CDR3: CASSQAAGVLTDTQYF. CDR3 in DNA: TGTGCCAGCAGCCAAGCGGCGGGAGTATTGACAGATACGCAGTATTTT. The chain combines TRBV3-1 with TRBJ2-3, with 7 bases fitting TRBD2. This CDR3 comprises 16 residues. The germline V gene has CDR1 LGHDT and CDR2 YNNKEL (reference sequence). Trimming at V came to 1 base and at J to 3 bases, leaving 7 bases not matched to a gene.

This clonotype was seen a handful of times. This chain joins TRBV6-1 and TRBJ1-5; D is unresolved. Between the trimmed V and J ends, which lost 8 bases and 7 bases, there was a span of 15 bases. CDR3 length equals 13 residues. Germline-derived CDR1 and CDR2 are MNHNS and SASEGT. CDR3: CASVQRSGQPQHF. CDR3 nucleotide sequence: TGTGCCAGCGTCCAGCGTTCCGGGCAGCCCCAGCATTTT.

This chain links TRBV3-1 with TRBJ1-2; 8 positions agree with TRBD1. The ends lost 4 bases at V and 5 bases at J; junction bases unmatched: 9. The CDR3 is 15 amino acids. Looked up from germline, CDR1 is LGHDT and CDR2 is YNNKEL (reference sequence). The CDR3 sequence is CASSPEWTGRYGYTF. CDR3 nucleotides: TGTGCCAGCAGCCCAGAGTGGACAGGGCGGTATGGCTACACCTTC.

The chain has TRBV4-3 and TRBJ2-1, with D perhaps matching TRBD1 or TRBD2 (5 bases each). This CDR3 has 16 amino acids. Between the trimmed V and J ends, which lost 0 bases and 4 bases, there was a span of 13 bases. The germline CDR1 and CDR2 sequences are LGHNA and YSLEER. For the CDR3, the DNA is TGCGCCAGCAGCCAAGAGGGACCCCAAAGGTACAATGAGCAGTTCTTC. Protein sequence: CASSQEGPQRYNEQFF.

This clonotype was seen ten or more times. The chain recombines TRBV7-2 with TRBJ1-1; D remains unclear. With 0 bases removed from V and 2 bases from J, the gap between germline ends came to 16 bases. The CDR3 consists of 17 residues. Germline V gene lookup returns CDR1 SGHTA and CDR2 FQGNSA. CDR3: CASSLAAGTRLNTEAFF. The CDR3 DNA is TGTGCCAGCAGCTTAGCGGCTGGAACCCGACTTAACACTGAAGCTTTCTTT. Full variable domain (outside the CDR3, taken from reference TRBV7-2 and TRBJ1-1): GAGVSQSPSNKVTEKGKDVELRCDPISGHTALYWYRQSLGQGLEFLIYFQGNSAPDKSGLPSDRFSAERTGGSVSTLTIQRTQQEDSAVYLCASSLAAGTRLNTEAFFGQGTRLTVV.